This TCR beta chain stems from a study of Graves' ophthalmopathy and Graves' hyperthyroidism. Study results and caveats: The model predicted progression of ophthalmopathy with a sensitivity of roughly 71%, and its specificity was less than 85%.

New diagnoses, under 2 months' duration, and ages 18 to 65 characterized the hyperthyroidism patients. RNA transcripts provided the template for amplifying TCR beta CDR3 regions. An opening RT-PCR round employed HTBI primers and preceded a second-round multiplex PCR. TCRdb reprocessed the multiplex PCR reads with MiXCR, giving one entry per CDR3 protein. This table has approximately 410,000 distinct CDR3 sequences, roughly 15% appearing once. Trimming cost V 5 bases and J 1 base, with 14 bases left between them. CDR3 length: 15 amino acids. The V gene's germline CDR1 is SGHTA and CDR2 FQGNSA. In this sample, this clonotype turned up many times. Its antigen is undetermined.

The sequenced sample consisted of peripheral blood. The sequence was obtained from a woman under 30 with stable Graves' hyperthyroidism. The V call is TRBV7-2, the J call TRBJ1-1, with a tentative D call TRBD1 (6 bases). DNA of the CDR3: TGTGCCAGCAGCCCACGTTGGGGGCCGAACACTGAAGCTTTCTTT. Its protein is CASSPRWGPNTEAFF.